These 13 T cell receptor beta chains originate from one sample sequenced in a study of tumor-infiltrating lymphocytes in primary liver carcinoma. Germline DNA was also extracted, with blood RNA taken from unsorted whole blood. The authors made TCR beta cDNA from 500 to 600 ng total RNA with a constant-region primer. Modified slightly, ARM-PCR produced TCR beta libraries over three nested multiplex PCR rounds. Both of the initial two PCR rounds ran for about 11 cycles and employed TRBV1-TRBV30 forward primers alongside a C-beta reverse primer. A single record per CDR3 protein comes from TCRdb applying MiXCR to the multiplex PCR reads. The sample has some 320,000 distinct CDR3 sequences, 50% to 70% seen once. The sample consisted of peripheral blood. These receptors all stem from a man aged 35 to 55 with primary liver carcinoma and hepatitis B virus infection.

The sample holds many counts of this clonotype. The chain couples TRBV6-2 or TRBV6-3 to TRBJ1-2; the D is unclear. This CDR3 comprises 12 residues. The germline V and J ends were trimmed by 6 bases and 6 bases, with 11 bases remaining between them. Germline CDR1 reads MNHEY; CDR2 reads SVGEGT. The CDR3 sequence: CASSLRVDGYTF. The CDR3 region has the DNA TGTGCCAGCAGCCTCCGTGTTGATGGCTACACCTTC.

As for this clonotype: This may come from a read error, since a much larger clone is one base off. The V gene is TRBV28, the J gene TRBJ1-5; no definite D call. This CDR3 spans 12 amino acids. The germline V gene has CDR1 MDHEN and CDR2 SYDVKM. This CDR3 is CDSARSNQPQHF. Here the CDR3 DNA reads TGTGACAGCGCGAGGAGCAATCAGCCCCAGCATTTT. The full variable domain, its missing parts supplied by reference TRBV28 and TRBJ1-5, is DVKVTQSSRYLVKRTGEKVFLECVQDMDHENMFWYRQDPGLGLRLIYFSYDVKMKEKGDIPEGYSVSREKKERFSLILESASTNQTSMYLCDSARSNQPQHFGDGTRLSIL.

As for this clonotype: The junction differs from germline at one of its ends, possibly a read error. The rearrangement joins TRBV11-2 to TRBJ2-2; 7 bases match TRBD1. The CDR3 spans 16 residues. CDR1 and CDR2 (germline): SGHAT, FQNNGV. CDR3 DNA: TGTGCCAGCAGCTTAGATTCGGAGAGGGGGCACGGGGAGCTATTTTTT. Its protein product is CASSLDSERGHGELFF. The full variable domain, with the rest looked up from reference TRBV11-2 and TRBJ2-2, is EAGVAQSPRYKIIEKRQSVAFWCNPISGHATLYWYQQILGQGPKLLIQFQNNGVVDDSQLPKDRFSAERLKGVDSTLKIQPAKLEDSAVYLCASSLDSERGHGELFFGEGSRLTVL.

This clonotype has a handful of counts. The chain uses TRBV7-8 and TRBJ2-7, with D perhaps matching TRBD2 (6 bases). Germline assignment: CDR1 SGHVS and CDR2 FQNEAQ. V dropped 0 bases and J dropped 4 bases, with 16 bases sitting between them. The CDR3 loop spans 16 amino acids. The CDR3 loop reads CASSLARRTTSYEQYF. CDR3 DNA: TGTGCCAGCAGCTTAGCGCGGAGGACTACAAGTTACGAGCAGTACTTC.

A single count supports this clonotype. A much more abundant neighbour one base away suggests this may be a read error. The V gene is TRBV7-9, the J gene TRBJ1-2; 8 bases are a match to TRBD1. The CDR3 runs 15 residues. Germline lookup yields CDR1 SEHNR and CDR2 FQNEAQ (reference sequence). Written as DNA, the CDR3 is TGTGCCAGCAGCGACGACCGACAGGGGAACTATGACTACACCTTC. Translating gives CASSDDRQGNYDYTF.

Points on this clonotype: At one end, the junction sequence differs from germline, possibly due to a read error. The V and J genes are TRBV11-1 and TRBJ2-3, with D possibly matching TRBD1 (5 bases). Germline V gene data show CDR1 as SGHAT and CDR2 as FQDESV (reference sequence). CDR3 length: 14 residues. CDR3 nucleotide sequence: TGTGTCAGCAGTTCTCAAGCAGGGACAGATACGCAGTATTTT. Translated, it gives CVSSSQAGTDTQYF.

This clonotype came up a few times. The CDR3 bases are TGTGCCAGCAGACGTCGACAGGGGGATCAGCCCCAGCATTTT. It encodes CASRRRQGDQPQHF. The chain is built from TRBV6-2 or TRBV6-3 and TRBJ1-5, with 9 positions matching TRBD1. The CDR3 consists of 14 residues. Per the germline V gene, CDR1 is MNHEY and CDR2 is SVGEGT. V lost 6 bases, J lost 5 bases, and 5 bases stayed unmatched.

This clonotype was seen more than once but under ten times. The chain joins TRBV5-5 to TRBJ1-4; D remains ambiguous. V was shortened by 0 bases and J by 4 bases, with 10 bases between the two germline ends. Germline V gene lookup returns CDR1 SGHKS and CDR2 YYEKEE (reference sequence). The CDR3 runs to 15 residues. The CDR3 loop is CASSLGGRSNEKLFF. The CDR3 DNA reads TGTGCCAGCAGCTTGGGTGGACGTAGTAATGAAAAACTGTTTTTT.

Concerning this clonotype itself: Compared with germline, one end of the junction differs, possibly owing to a read error. This sequence joins TRBV5-4 and TRBJ2-5; 7 nucleotides match TRBD1. In germline, CDR1 is SGHNT, CDR2 YYREEE (reference sequence). The CDR3 has 14 residues. The CDR3 DNA follows: TGTGCCTGCAGCTGGGGCGGACAGGAAGAGACCCAGTACTTC. Its translation is CACSWGGQEETQYF.

Comment on this clonotype: A read error may explain this, as a much larger clone is one base away. The V gene is TRBV29-1, the J gene TRBJ2-1; possible D gene TRBD2, 6 bases. V shed 7 bases and J shed 3 bases, with 19 bases lying between them. The CDR3 contains 15 residues. The V gene's germline CDR1 is SQVTM and CDR2 ANQGSEA. CDR3 loop: CSAAVGRSFYNEQFF. CDR3 DNA: TGCAGCGCAGCGGTTGGGAGGAGCTTCTACAATGAGCAGTTCTTC.

This chain joins TRBV5-1 and TRBJ2-2; D remains unclear. The CDR3 sequence is 15 residues long. V lost 4 bases, J lost 4 bases, and 14 bases lay in between. The germline V gene encodes CDR1 SGHRS and CDR2 YFSETQ. The CDR3 sequence is CASSRGPRGTGELFF. CDR3 in DNA: TGCGCCAGCAGCCGAGGACCTCGAGGCACCGGGGAGCTGTTTTTT.

V gene TRBV19 combines with J gene TRBJ1-1; TRBD1 agrees at 7 bases. Looked up from germline, CDR1 is LNHDA and CDR2 is SQIVND (reference sequence). V dropped 4 bases and J dropped 1; count of bases not matched to a gene: 9. The CDR3 runs 16 residues. CDR3 region: CASSTYLTGRNTEAFF. The DNA of the CDR3 is TGTGCCAGTAGTACCTACCTGACAGGGAGGAACACTGAAGCTTTCTTT. The variable domain in full, with the rest retrieved from reference TRBV19 and TRBJ1-1, is DGGITQSPKYLFRKEGQNVTLSCEQNLNHDAMYWYRQDPGQGLRLIYYSQIVNDFQKGDIAEGYSVSREKKESFPLTVTSAQKNPTAFYLCASSTYLTGRNTEAFFGQGTRLTVV.

As concerns this clonotype: A much larger clone sits a single nucleotide away, making a read error possible. The genes are TRBV6-1 and TRBJ2-7; 12 bases align to TRBD2. The V gene end was trimmed by 2 bases and the J gene end by 8 bases; junction bases not matched to a gene: 7. From germline, CDR1 is MNHNS and CDR2 SASEGT. The CDR3 contains 15 residues. The CDR3 reads CASSEQGTSGLKQYF. In DNA form, the CDR3 reads TGTGCCAGCAGTGAACAAGGGACTAGCGGGTTAAAGCAGTACTTC.